This TCR beta chain derives from a study of patients and donors after allogeneic stem cell transplantation. Using its own MiXCR run on the RT-PCR reads, TCRdb lists one record per CDR3 protein. Of approximately 170,000 distinct CDR3 sequences in the sample, nearly 25% were seen once. Germline V lookup: CDR1 DFQATT, CDR2 SNEGSKA (reference sequence). The CDR3 is 14 residues long. V gave up 3 bases and J gave up 4 bases, with 16 bases separating them. The gene calls are TRBV20-1 and TRBJ2-7; D possibly matches TRBD1 or TRBD2 (5 bases each). The source of this sequence is a human donor who was either an allogeneic HSCT recipient or a stem cell or donor lymphocyte infusion donor (not recorded which). It is not recorded whose cells these are; they may come from a transplant donor. Sequencing was carried out using blood, either unsorted or a sorted T cell fraction (not recorded which). The CDR3 coding sequence is TGCAGTGCTAGCCACCCTCGGGACGGTTACGAGCAGTACTTC. It is translated as CSASHPRDGYEQYF.